This TCR beta chain comes out of a study of blood T cells in healthy people across ages (dated by TCRdb to between 2014 and 2017). A note on the overall study: In model experiments, roughly one uniquely barcoded TCR beta cDNA molecule per two T cells was captured by template switching. To avoid experimental bias, donors of different ages were distributed randomly across sequencing lanes. The study measured age-related changes in TCR beta repertoire diversity using deep sequencing normalized with unique cDNA molecular identifiers. Donors were grouped into four age groups: young (average approximately 15 years), middle-aged (39), aged (approximately 67) and long-lived (about 90). The study analyzed two additional independent replicas of 1 million unique cDNA reads from the same blood draw for two donors, one aged 18 to 29 and one aged 80 or older. The study at large found these results: Compared with the aged group, the long-lived group had more naive CD4+ T cells, fewer expanded clones and increased TCR diversity, a pattern suggesting age selection. Observed TCR beta diversity per million T cells fell roughly linearly with age, and a significant reduction was already apparent by age roughly 40. Since profiling was done on bulk unsorted PBMCs, naive and antigen-experienced compartments could not be conclusively compared. The percentage of naive T cells measured by flow cytometry correlated strongly with observed TCR beta diversity. The CMV infection status of donors was not known, potentially confounding age-related changes in expanded clonotypes. Estimates of total diversity from one million sequenced T cells were regarded as lower bounds and underestimates.

Donors were 40 or so systemically healthy Caucasian individuals from Russia aged roughly 6 to 90 years. About 9.8 milliliters of peripheral blood were drawn from each donor into EDTA-treated Vacutainer tubes. Ficoll-Paque density-gradient centrifugation was used to isolate PBMCs, with at least 7 million per sample. Total RNA was extracted from PBMCs with Trizol reagent, with at least 5 micrograms obtained per sample. For every donor, an aliquot of PBMCs went through flow cytometry to measure the percentages of naive CD45RAhigh/CD27high T cells. Library generation was performed with 5' RACE. Data came from an Illumina HiSeq 2500. The second PCR ran for roughly 7 to 12 cycles and used a J-beta primer mix along with a sample-barcoded 5' primer. A unique molecular identifier was introduced onto each TCR beta cDNA molecule by a template-switch 5' adaptor carrying 12 random nucleotides. Each sample yielded at least 2.5 million CDR3-containing paired-end reads. The Mint cDNA synthesis kit, primed by a TRBC-specific oligonucleotide, was used to synthesize first-strand cDNA from all RNA. After uracil-DNA glycosylase treatment, a first 18-cycle PCR used universal primers M1SS and BC2_uni_R on all cDNA. The source study handled its data this way. For normalization, 1 million high-quality reads, each with a distinct molecular identifier, were randomly selected from each sample. Reads sharing molecular identifiers were discarded rather than binned into consensus sequences. MiTCR, with a Q25 quality threshold and the strictest error-elimination algorithm, was used for CDR3 identification, clonotype clustering and error correction. A nonparametric unseen species model with Euler transformation was used to estimate a lower bound on total TCR beta diversity. TCRdb trimmed the raw reads at Q25, called clones with MiXCR and kept productive beta chains. Each CDR3 protein gets just one entry, which takes the most common genes and DNA from the rows behind it. The V and J calls follow TCRdb's processing rather than the paper's. The sample includes about 680,000 distinct CDR3 sequences, with approximately 50% observed a single time. Around a third of the sample comes from the top ten.

The germline ends are 12 bases apart after V is trimmed by 5 bases and J by 2 bases. The CDR3 has 14 amino acids, counting the end cysteine and phenylalanine. The only DNA kept is the CDR3, 42 bases in frame from the first base. Based on the germline V gene, the CDR1 and CDR2 sequences are SGHTA and FQGTGA. To note about this clonotype: Its antigen is not yet known. Base qualities are missing; no much larger clone stands one base away.

Sequencing was carried out using blood. The chain couples TRBV7-3 to TRBJ2-5; the D gene is unclear. The clonotype comes from a woman in her sixties or seventies in good health. The bases read TGTGCCAGCAGCCAAGGGAATGTGCAAGAGACCCAGTACTTC. This gives the protein CASSQGNVQETQYF.